Listed below are T cell receptor beta chains from one sample, sequenced in a study of cytomegalovirus exposure and HLA in healthy donors. The protocol was immunoSEQ multiplex PCR, while the TCRdb copy is restricted to in-frame clones and leaves out a portion. The table has around 63,000 clones, 70% to 90% seen once. The sequenced sample was PBMCs. The receptors shown here come from a woman aged 18-29 years in good health and CMV-seronegative. Both conserved end residues are part of each CDR3. The D gene is left open where the match is weak. Clone size is given for some rows only: seen once, a few or many times, or a class if the clone is expanded.

size: .
J: TRBJ1-5
D: TRBD1
V: TRBV28
CDR3: CASRKQGASNQPQHF
DNA: TGTGCCAGCAGGAAACAGGGGGCTAGCAATCAGCCCCAGCATTTT

size: .
J: TRBJ2-5
D: .
V: TRBV5-1
CDR3: CASSPSQGRETQYF
DNA: TGCGCCAGCAGCCCCAGCCAGGGGCGAGAGACCCAGTACTTC

size: .
J: TRBJ2-2
D: TRBD2
V: TRBV5-1
CDR3: CASSLLAGGGELFF
DNA: TGCGCCAGCAGCCTCCTAGCGGGAGGAGGGGAGCTGTTTTTT

size: .
J: TRBJ2-1
D: .
V: TRBV5-1
CDR3: CASSTASGQYNEQFF
DNA: TGCGCCAGCAGCACCGCTAGCGGACAGTACAATGAGCAGTTCTTC

size: .
J: TRBJ2-7
D: TRBD2
V: TRBV7-9
CDR3: CASSALTSGYEQYF
DNA: TGTGCCAGCAGCGCCCTTACTAGCGGTTACGAGCAGTACTTC

size: once
J: TRBJ2-7
D: TRBD2
V: TRBV28
CDR3: CATRTSGAEQYF
DNA: TGTGCCACTCGGACTAGCGGAGCCGAGCAGTACTTC

size: .
J: TRBJ2-7
D: .
V: TRBV5-1
CDR3: CASSLSGHGPYEQYF
DNA: TGCGCCAGCAGCTTATCAGGGCATGGTCCCTACGAGCAGTACTTC

size: .
J: TRBJ1-1
D: .
V: TRBV18
CDR3: CASSLFDSGNTEAFF
DNA: TGTGCCAGCTCACTTTTCGACAGTGGGAACACTGAAGCTTTCTTT

size: .
J: TRBJ2-1
D: .
V: TRBV28
CDR3: CASSFPSSDTYNEQFF
DNA: TGTGCCAGCAGTTTCCCTTCGAGTGACACCTACAATGAGCAGTTCTTC

size: .
J: TRBJ2-2
D: .
V: TRBV5-4
CDR3: CASSISEDTGELFF
DNA: TGTGCCAGCAGCATTAGCGAGGACACCGGGGAGCTGTTTTTT

size: .
J: TRBJ2-3
D: .
V: TRBV19
CDR3: CASSIGVLTPYFADTQYF
DNA: TGTGCCAGTAGTATCGGGGTATTGACACCCTATTTCGCAGATACGCAGTATTTT

size: .
J: TRBJ1-5
D: .
V: TRBV30
CDR3: CAWSVLQGNQPQHF
DNA: TGTGCCTGGAGTGTCCTTCAGGGCAATCAGCCCCAGCATTTT

size: .
J: TRBJ1-2
D: TRBD1
V: TRBV4-1
CDR3: CASSQGQGFYGYTF
DNA: TGCGCCAGCAGCCAAGGACAGGGTTTCTATGGCTACACCTTC

size: .
J: TRBJ2-7
D: .
V: TRBV6-6
CDR3: CASSPWGGEAEQYF
DNA: TGTGCCAGCAGTCCCTGGGGCGGGGAGGCCGAGCAGTACTTC

size: .
J: TRBJ1-1
D: .
V: TRBV7-9
CDR3: CASLSGYETEAFF
DNA: TGTGCCAGCTTATCAGGGTATGAAACTGAAGCTTTCTTT

size: once
J: TRBJ2-3
D: TRBD2
V: TRBV30
CDR3: CAWTRGGLAGVDTQYF
DNA: TGTGCCTGGACCAGGGGCGGGCTAGCGGGAGTGGATACGCAGTATTTT

size: .
J: TRBJ2-6
D: .
V: TRBV9
CDR3: CASSPPSNVLTF
DNA: TGTGCCAGCAGCCCTCCTTCCAACGTCCTGACTTTC

size: .
J: TRBJ2-6
D: .
V: TRBV7-9
CDR3: CASSFQAGANVLTF
DNA: TGTGCCAGCAGCTTCCAGGCAGGGGCCAACGTCCTGACTTTC

size: .
J: TRBJ1-5
D: .
V: TRBV7-9
CDR3: CASSYRENQPQHF
DNA: TGTGCCAGCAGCTATAGGGAGAATCAGCCCCAGCATTTT

size: .
J: TRBJ1-5
D: TRBD1
V: TRBV28
CDR3: CASSPFVLDRARNQPQHF
DNA: TGTGCCAGCAGTCCCTTTGTGCTAGACAGGGCTAGGAATCAGCCCCAGCATTTT

size: .
J: TRBJ2-2
D: TRBD2
V: TRBV10-3
CDR3: CAITKRLAGAYTGELFF
DNA: TGTGCCATCACCAAACGACTAGCGGGGGCCTACACCGGGGAGCTGTTTTTT

size: .
J: TRBJ2-1
D: .
V: TRBV30
CDR3: CAWAVRYEQFF
DNA: TGTGCCTGGGCCGTGCGGTACGAGCAGTTCTTC

size: .
J: TRBJ2-5
D: .
V: TRBV11-2
CDR3: CASSLVLRVGETQYF
DNA: TGTGCCAGCAGCTTAGTTTTGAGGGTAGGAGAGACCCAGTACTTC

size: .
J: TRBJ2-5
D: TRBD2
V: TRBV5-1
CDR3: CASSVLLGGTGETQYF
DNA: TGCGCCAGCAGCGTCCTACTGGGAGGGACCGGAGAGACCCAGTACTTC

size: .
J: TRBJ1-4
D: .
V: TRBV15
CDR3: CATSRDWPGYNEKLFF
DNA: TGTGCCACCAGCAGAGATTGGCCAGGCTATAATGAAAAACTGTTTTTT

size: .
J: TRBJ1-3
D: .
V: TRBV19
CDR3: CASRKQGSGNTIYF
DNA: TGTGCCAGTAGGAAACAGGGCTCTGGAAACACCATATATTTT

size: .
J: TRBJ2-5
D: .
V: TRBV9
CDR3: CASSQHPTKAETQYF
DNA: TGTGCCAGCAGCCAACATCCAACTAAAGCGGAGACCCAGTACTTC

size: few
J: TRBJ1-1
D: TRBD1
V: TRBV25-1
CDR3: CASSTGVEAFF
DNA: TGTGCCAGCAGCACAGGGGTCGAAGCTTTCTTT